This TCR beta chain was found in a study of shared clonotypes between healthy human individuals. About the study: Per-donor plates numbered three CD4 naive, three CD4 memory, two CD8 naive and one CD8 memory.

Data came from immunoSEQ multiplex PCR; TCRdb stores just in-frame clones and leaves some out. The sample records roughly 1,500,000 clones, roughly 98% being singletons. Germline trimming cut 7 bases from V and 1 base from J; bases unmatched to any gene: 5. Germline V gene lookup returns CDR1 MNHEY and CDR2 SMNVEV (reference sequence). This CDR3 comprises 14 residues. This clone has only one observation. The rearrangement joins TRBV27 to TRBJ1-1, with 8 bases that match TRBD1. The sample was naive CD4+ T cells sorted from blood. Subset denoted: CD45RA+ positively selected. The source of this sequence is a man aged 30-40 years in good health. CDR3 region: CASKPGQANTEAFF. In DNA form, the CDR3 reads TGTGCCAGCAAACCGGGACAGGCGAACACTGAAGCTTTCTTT.